Listed below are T cell receptor beta chains from one sample, sequenced in a study of tumor-infiltrating lymphocytes in primary liver carcinoma. Using its own MiXCR run on the multiplex PCR reads, TCRdb lists one record per CDR3 protein. The table shows 80,000 or so distinct CDR3 sequences, with roughly 69% occurring only once. Sequencing input: tumor-adjacent normal liver tissue. The origin of the receptors is a man aged 35 to 55 with primary liver carcinoma and hepatitis B virus infection. Both conserved end residues are part of each CDR3. D genes are given only for firm matches. The size of a clone is reported for some rows only, either as once, few or many, or as a class for expanded clones.

>TRBJ1-2|TRBV11-2|NA|NA
CASSLGHVLCYGNTF
TGTGCCAGCAGCTTAGGGCATGTTCTTTGCTATGGCAACACCTTC
>TRBJ1-5|TRBV19|NA|NA
CASSIQVGNQPQHF
TGTGCCAGTAGTATTCAGGTCGGAAATCAGCCCCAGCATTTT
>TRBJ2-3|TRBV6-1|NA|few
CASSEQGPKDTQYF
TGTGCCAGCAGTGAACAAGGACCCAAGGATACGCAGTATTTT
>TRBJ1-1|TRBV5-6|NA|NA
CANSRNHPYGREGAFF
TGTGCCAACAGCCGGAATCACCCATATGGACGGGAGGGAGCTTTCTTT
>TRBJ2-2|TRBV6-1|NA|NA
CASSDGSGVTRDLFF
TGTGCCAGCAGTGATGGGTCCGGAGTCACCAGGGACCTGTTTTTT
>TRBJ2-3|TRBV4-3|NA|NA
CASSQGIVLAGTQYF
TGCGCCAGCAGCCAAGGAATCGTCTTAGCAGGTACGCAGTATTTT
>TRBJ2-2|TRBV12-3/TRBV12-4|NA|many
CASSLRGGRITGELFF
TGTGCCAGCAGCCTCCGTGGAGGGCGAATCACCGGGGAGCTGTTTTTT
>TRBJ2-5|TRBV12-3/TRBV12-4|NA|NA
CARTLGSGETQYF
TGTGCCAGGACCCTCGGGAGTGGGGAGACCCAGTACTTC
>TRBJ2-4|TRBV6-6|TRBD2|NA
CASNHGTSGIAKNIQYF
TGTGCCAGCAATCATGGGACTAGCGGGATAGCCAAAAACATTCAGTACTTC
>TRBJ2-7|TRBV4-2|TRBD2|NA
CASSQAASGLSYEQYF
TGTGCCAGCAGCCAAGCGGCTAGCGGGCTTTCCTATGAGCAGTATTTC
>TRBJ2-7|TRBV5-1|NA|many
CASSLGGEETYEQYF
TGCGCCAGCAGCTTGGGCGGGGAGGAGACCTACGAGCAGTACTTC
>TRBJ1-2|TRBV5-6|TRBD1|NA
CASSLVGTGGSTF
TGTGCCAGCAGTTTGGTTGGGACAGGAGGCTCTACCTTC
>TRBJ1-2|TRBV12-3/TRBV12-4|NA|NA
CASSFWDSAYGYTF
TGTGCCAGCAGTTTTTGGGATTCAGCCTATGGCTACACCTTC
>TRBJ2-1|TRBV12-3/TRBV12-4|TRBD2|NA
CASSKAGDRWTEQFF
TGTGCCAGCAGTAAGGCGGGGGACCGGTGGACTGAGCAGTTCTTC
>TRBJ2-7|TRBV5-1|NA|few
CASSLEPEGYEQYF
TGCGCCAGCAGCTTGGAGCCAGAAGGGTACGAGCAGTACTTC
>TRBJ2-5|TRBV28|NA|NA
CACSLFVGGGMIETQYF
TGTGCCTGCAGTTTATTTGTCGGTGGCGGGATGATTGAGACCCAGTACTTC
>TRBJ2-3|TRBV4-3|NA|NA
CASSQDEGGTQYF
TGCGCTAGCAGCCAAGATGAGGGGGGTACGCAGTATTTT
>TRBJ2-1|TRBV14|TRBD2|few
CASSQDTGLGSYNEQFF
TGTGCCAGCAGCCAAGATACGGGACTAGGTAGCTACAATGAGCAGTTCTTC
>TRBJ1-1|TRBV24-1|NA|NA
CITSPADSATEAFF
TGTATCACCAGCCCAGCTGACAGCGCGACTGAAGCTTTCTTT
>TRBJ1-6|TRBV4-2|NA|NA
CAGSQDDRSSPLRF
TGTGCCGGCAGCCAAGATGACAGGTCTTCACCCCTCCGCTTT
>TRBJ2-5|TRBV6-5|NA|many
CASSYSFGETQYF
TGTGCCAGCAGTTACTCCTTTGGGGAGACCCAGTACTTC
>TRBJ2-2|TRBV4-2|NA|NA
CASSQDHGTVNTRELFF
TGTGCCAGCAGCCAAGATCATGGGACTGTGAACACCAGGGAGCTGTTTTTT
>TRBJ2-6|TRBV10-2|NA|few
CASSWANVLTF
TGCGCCAGCAGTTGGGCCAACGTCCTGACTTTC
>TRBJ1-5|TRBV28|TRBD1|NA
CASSARTGLLSQPQHF
TGTGCCAGCAGTGCCCGGACAGGGCTCCTCAGCCAGCCCCAGCATTTT
>TRBJ2-1|TRBV5-1|TRBD2|many
CASSLVPGGSYNEQFF
TGCGCCAGCAGCTTGGTTCCGGGGGGCTCCTACAATGAGCAGTTCTTC
>TRBJ2-3|TRBV10-2|NA|NA
CASSDLNGARVESTDTQYF
TGCGCCAGCAGTGACTTAAACGGGGCTAGGGTCGAAAGCACAGATACGCAGTATTTC
>TRBJ2-6|TRBV28|NA|many
CASSFLPGSGSGANVLTF
TGTGCCAGCAGTTTCCTGCCAGGGTCTGGATCTGGGGCCAACGTCCTGACTTTC
>TRBJ1-1|TRBV6-5|NA|many
CASSSQGKNTEAFF
TGTGCCAGCAGTTCTCAGGGTAAGAACACTGAAGCTTTCTTT
>TRBJ1-2|TRBV6-6|TRBD1|NA
CSSSYSLEALLGGDSYGYTF
TGTTCCAGCAGTTACTCGCTTGAGGCTTTGTTAGGGGGCGATAGCTATGGCTACACCTTC
>TRBJ2-7|TRBV6-6|TRBD2|once
CASVRLAGYEQYF
TGTGCCAGCGTCCGACTAGCTGGGTACGAGCAGTACTTC
>TRBJ1-2|TRBV29-1|NA|NA
CSVKSGQSFYDYTF
TGCAGCGTCAAGTCTGGACAGTCGTTCTATGACTACACCTTC
>TRBJ2-7|TRBV6-5|NA|once
CASSYAELGERYF
TGTGCCAGCAGTTACGCCGAACTGGGAGAGCGGTACTTC
>TRBJ1-2|TRBV12-3/TRBV12-4|NA|NA
CANSSRGSSYGYTF
TGTGCCAACAGTTCTCGTGGGAGTAGCTATGGCTACACCTTC
>TRBJ2-2|TRBV12-3/TRBV12-4|TRBD2|once
CASRPSAGAGVGELFF
TGTGCCAGCAGACCCTCAGCGGGAGCGGGCGTCGGGGAGCTGTTTTTT
>TRBJ2-1|TRBV10-3|TRBD2|NA
CAISLGLAGNYNEQFF
TGTGCCATCAGCCTGGGACTAGCGGGGAACTACAATGAGCAGTTCTTC
>TRBJ2-7|TRBV2|NA|few
CASRNLYEQYF
TGTGCCAGCAGGAACCTCTACGAGCAGTACTTC
>TRBJ2-7|TRBV7-3|TRBD1|NA
CASSLGQHSYEQYF
TGTGCCAGCAGCTTGGGACAGCACTCCTACGAGCAGTACTTC
>TRBJ2-3|TRBV6-1|NA|once
CASKGVRGQDTQYF
TGTGCCAGCAAGGGTGTCAGGGGTCAGGATACGCAGTATTTT
>TRBJ2-5|TRBV5-6|NA|many
CASSLGQQETQYF
TGTGCCAGCAGCTTGGGACAGCAAGAGACCCAGTACTTC
>TRBJ2-7|TRBV12-3/TRBV12-4|NA|many
CASTSIRGPTYEQYF
TGTGCCAGCACCTCAATCAGGGGTCCCACCTACGAGCAGTACTTC
>TRBJ1-1|TRBV11-2|NA|NA
CASSLSRVGEAFF
TGTGCCAGCAGCCTCAGTAGGGTTGGTGAAGCTTTCTTT
>TRBJ2-7|TRBV11-2|NA|NA
CASSFDSTLEQHF
TGTGCCAGCAGCTTTGACAGCACCTTGGAGCAGCACTTC
>TRBJ2-2|TRBV12-3/TRBV12-4|TRBD1|NA
CASKQFNTGGLFF
TGTGCCAGCAAACAGTTTAACACAGGGGGGCTGTTTTTT
>TRBJ2-3|TRBV11-2|NA|few
CANSRQPINPTDTQFF
TGTGCCAACAGCCGACAACCCATCAACCCCACAGATACGCAGTTTTTT
>TRBJ2-2|TRBV10-3|TRBD1|once
CATMGTEGGNTGDLFF
TGTGCCACCATGGGGACAGAAGGTGGGAACACCGGGGATCTATTTTTT
>TRBJ2-1|TRBV11-2|NA|NA
CAISLAGMEFF
TGTGCTATCAGCTTAGCAGGGATGGAATTCTTC
>TRBJ2-2|TRBV6-5|TRBD2|once
CASRSILGTSWRGGELFF
TGTGCCAGCAGATCGATCCTCGGGACTAGCTGGAGAGGTGGGGAGCTGTTTTTC
>TRBJ2-5|TRBV6-5|NA|few
CASSYPGWGQETQYF
TGTGCCAGCAGTTACCCCGGATGGGGCCAAGAAACCCAGTACTTC
>TRBJ2-7|TRBV4-1|TRBD2|NA
CAGSQDIGREYEQYF
TGCGCCGGCAGCCAAGATATAGGGCGGGAGTATGAGCAGTACTTC